This T cell receptor beta chain is from a study of regulatory T cells in long-lasting Graves disease. The time point is: persistent/refractory GD, antithyroid drugs over 5 years with positive TRAb. Extracted RNA from PBMCs served as the source of the TCR library. Arm-PCR of CDR3 regions and iRepertoire HTBI primers were the basis on which TCR beta libraries were built. Via MiXCR, TCRdb re-called the multiplex PCR reads, giving one row per CDR3 protein. The table lists over 450,000 distinct CDR3 sequences, about a fifth of them singletons, with roughly 7.1% in the top ten. Germline V gene lookup returns CDR1 LGHDT and CDR2 YNNKEL (reference sequence). V was pared by 1 base and J by 6 bases, with 1 base between. The CDR3 is made up of 12 amino acids. This clonotype has only a few counts.

The sequencing used peripheral blood mononuclear cells (PBMCs), collected when the disease was refractory, from a patient treated with antithyroid drugs. The chain uses TRBV3-1 and TRBJ1-6; D unclear. This sequence was found in a female donor with Graves disease. The CDR3 loop is CASSQVNSPLHF. In DNA form, the CDR3 reads TGTGCCAGCAGCCAAGTTAATTCACCCCTCCACTTT.